This T cell receptor beta chain was recovered during a study of identifying expanded T cells in peripheral blood. TCRdb's table, derived via immunoSEQ multiplex PCR, lists solely in-frame clones and lacks some. The sample has nearly 60,000 clones; around nine tenths are singletons. Sample: blood. The receptor was derived from a person aged 18-70 years in good health.

The CDR3 here is CASSRTGHQTQYF. The DNA of the CDR3 is TGTGCCAGCAGCCGGACAGGGCATCAGACCCAGTACTTC. The genes are TRBV7-2 and TRBJ2-5; 8 bases fit TRBD1. V lost 5 bases to trimming and J lost 6 bases; unmatched junction nucleotides: 5. Germline V CDR1 and CDR2: SGHTA, FQGNSA. This CDR3 spans 13 amino acids.